What follows are 2 T cell receptor beta chains derived from one specimen sequenced in a study of cytomegalovirus exposure and HLA in healthy donors. Sequencing was performed with immunoSEQ multiplex PCR; in TCRdb, only in-frame clones are kept and a portion is missing. The sample has fewer than 350,000 clones, around 89% seen once. Sequencing was performed on PBMCs. The receptors come from a woman aged 18-35 years in good health and CMV-seronegative.

The gene calls are TRBV30 and TRBJ2-4, with D perhaps TRBD2 (5 bases). The CDR3 is made up of 12 amino acids. Trimming cost V 3 bases and J 8 bases, with 11 bases left between them. The V gene's germline CDR1 is GTSNPN and CDR2 SVGIG (reference sequence). CDR3 in amino acids: CAWRDEGYIQYF. CDR3 in DNA: TGTGCCTGGAGAGACGAGGGATACATTCAGTACTTC. The full variable domain, its missing parts supplied by reference TRBV30 and TRBJ2-4, is SQTIHQWPATLVQPVGSPLSLECTVEGTSNPNLYWYRQAAGRGLQLLFYSVGIGQISSEVPQNLSASRPQDRQFILSSKKLLLSDSGFYLCAWRDEGYIQYFGAGTRLSVL.

The V call is TRBV27, the J call TRBJ2-1; D may be TRBD1 (7 bases). V was shortened by 4 bases and J by 1 base, with 20 bases between the two germline ends. The CDR3 has 18 amino acids. Germline V gene lookup returns CDR1 MNHEY and CDR2 SMNVEV (reference sequence). The DNA of the CDR3 is TGTGCCAGCAGTTCCTACAGGGGTCAAGCGGGTTCCTACAATGAGCAGTTCTTC. This encodes CASSSYRGQAGSYNEQFF.